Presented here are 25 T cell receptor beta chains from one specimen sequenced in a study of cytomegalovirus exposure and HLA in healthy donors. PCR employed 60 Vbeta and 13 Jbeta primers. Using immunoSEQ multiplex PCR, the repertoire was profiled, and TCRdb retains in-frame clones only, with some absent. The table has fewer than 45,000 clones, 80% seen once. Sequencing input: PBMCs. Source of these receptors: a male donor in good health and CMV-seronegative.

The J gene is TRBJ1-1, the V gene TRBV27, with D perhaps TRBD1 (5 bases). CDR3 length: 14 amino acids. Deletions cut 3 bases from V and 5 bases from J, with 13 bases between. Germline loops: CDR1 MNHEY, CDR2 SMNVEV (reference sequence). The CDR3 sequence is CASSLSGVGTEAFF. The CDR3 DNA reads TGTGCCAGCAGTTTGTCGGGGGTAGGGACTGAAGCTTTCTTT.

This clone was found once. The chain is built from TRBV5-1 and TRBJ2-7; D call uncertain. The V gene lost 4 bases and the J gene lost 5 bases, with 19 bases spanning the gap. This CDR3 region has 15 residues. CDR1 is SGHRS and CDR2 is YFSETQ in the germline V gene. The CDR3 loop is CASSPLESPSHEQYF. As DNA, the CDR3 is TGCGCCAGCAGCCCTCTGGAGAGCCCAAGCCACGAGCAGTACTTC.

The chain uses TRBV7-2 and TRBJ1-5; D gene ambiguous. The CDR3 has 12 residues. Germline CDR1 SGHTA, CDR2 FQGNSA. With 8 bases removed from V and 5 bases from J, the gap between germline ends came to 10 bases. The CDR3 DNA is TGTGCCAGCTCCGAGGTGGATCAGCCCCAGCATTTT. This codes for CASSEVDQPQHF. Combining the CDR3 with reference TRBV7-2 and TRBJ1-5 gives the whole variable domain GAGVSQSPSNKVTEKGKDVELRCDPISGHTALYWYRQSLGQGLEFLIYFQGNSAPDKSGLPSDRFSAERTGGSVSTLTIQRTQQEDSAVYLCASSEVDQPQHFGDGTRLSIL.

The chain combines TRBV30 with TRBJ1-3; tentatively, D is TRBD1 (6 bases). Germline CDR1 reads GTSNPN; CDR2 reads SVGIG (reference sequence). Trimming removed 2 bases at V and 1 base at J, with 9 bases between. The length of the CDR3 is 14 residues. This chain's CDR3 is CAWSLGGSGNTIYF. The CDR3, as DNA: TGTGCCTGGAGTCTAGGGGGTTCTGGAAACACCATATATTTT.

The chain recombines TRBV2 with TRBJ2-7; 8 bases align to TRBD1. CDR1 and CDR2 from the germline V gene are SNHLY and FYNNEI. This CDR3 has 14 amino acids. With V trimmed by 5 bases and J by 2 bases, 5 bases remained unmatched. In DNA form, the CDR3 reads TGTGCCAGCAGTAAGGACAGGGTGGCCTACGAGCAGTACTTC. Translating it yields CASSKDRVAYEQYF.

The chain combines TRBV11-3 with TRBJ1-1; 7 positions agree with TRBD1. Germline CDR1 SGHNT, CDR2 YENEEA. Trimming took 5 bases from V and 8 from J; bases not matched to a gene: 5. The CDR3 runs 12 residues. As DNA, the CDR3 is TGTGCCAGCAGCACAACAGGGGAGGAAGCTTTCTTT. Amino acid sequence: CASSTTGEEAFF.

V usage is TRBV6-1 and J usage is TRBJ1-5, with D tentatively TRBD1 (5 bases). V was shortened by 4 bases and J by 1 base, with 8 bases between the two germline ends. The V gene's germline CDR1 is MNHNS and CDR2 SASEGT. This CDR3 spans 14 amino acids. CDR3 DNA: TGTGCCAGCAGTGCCCGACAGAGCAATCAGCCCCAGCATTTT. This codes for CASSARQSNQPQHF.

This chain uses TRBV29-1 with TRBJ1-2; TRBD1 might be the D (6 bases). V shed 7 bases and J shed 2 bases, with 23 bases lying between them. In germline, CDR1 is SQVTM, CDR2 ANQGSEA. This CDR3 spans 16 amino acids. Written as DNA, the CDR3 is TGCAGCGCCCAATCCCCTACAGGGAACTTGAACTATGGCTACACCTTC. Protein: CSAQSPTGNLNYGYTF.

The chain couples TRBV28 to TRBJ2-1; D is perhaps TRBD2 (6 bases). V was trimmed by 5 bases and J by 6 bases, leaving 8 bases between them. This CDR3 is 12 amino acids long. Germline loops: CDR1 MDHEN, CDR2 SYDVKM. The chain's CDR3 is CASSMRGNEQFF. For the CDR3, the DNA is TGTGCCAGCAGTATGCGGGGCAATGAGCAGTTCTTC.

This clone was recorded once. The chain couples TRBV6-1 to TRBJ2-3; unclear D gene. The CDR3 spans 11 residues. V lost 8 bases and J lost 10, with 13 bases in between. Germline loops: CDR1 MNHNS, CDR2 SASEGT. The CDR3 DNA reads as TGTGCCAGCGCCAACCCTGGGCCGCAGTATTTT. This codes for CASANPGPQYF.

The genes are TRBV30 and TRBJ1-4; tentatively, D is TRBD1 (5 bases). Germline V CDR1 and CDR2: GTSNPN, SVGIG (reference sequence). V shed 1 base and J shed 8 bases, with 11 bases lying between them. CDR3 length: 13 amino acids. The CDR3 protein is CAWSDWGGEKLFF. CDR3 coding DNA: TGTGCCTGGAGTGATTGGGGGGGGGAAAAACTGTTTTTT. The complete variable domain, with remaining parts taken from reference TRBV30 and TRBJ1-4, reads SQTIHQWPATLVQPVGSPLSLECTVEGTSNPNLYWYRQAAGRGLQLLFYSVGIGQISSEVPQNLSASRPQDRQFILSSKKLLLSDSGFYLCAWSDWGGEKLFFGSGTQLSVL.

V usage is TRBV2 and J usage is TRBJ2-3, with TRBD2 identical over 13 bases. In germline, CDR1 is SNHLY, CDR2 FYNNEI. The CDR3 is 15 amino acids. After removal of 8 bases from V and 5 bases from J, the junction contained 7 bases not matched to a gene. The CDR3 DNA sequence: TGTGCCAGCGCTAGACTAGCGGGAGGCGTAGATACGCAGTATTTT. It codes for CASARLAGGVDTQYF.

This chain's CDR3 is CSARAYYEQYF. The CDR3 DNA is TGCAGTGCTAGAGCCTACTACGAGCAGTACTTC. The V call is TRBV20-1, the J call TRBJ2-7, with no clear D. The germline V gene has CDR1 DFQATT and CDR2 SNEGSKA (reference sequence). With 1 base removed from V and 3 bases from J, the gap between germline ends came to 4 bases. The CDR3 runs 11 residues.

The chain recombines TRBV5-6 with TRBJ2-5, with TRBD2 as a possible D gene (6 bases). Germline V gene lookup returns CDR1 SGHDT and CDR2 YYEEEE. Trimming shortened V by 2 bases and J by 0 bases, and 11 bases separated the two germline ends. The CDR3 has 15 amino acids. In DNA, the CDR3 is TGTGCCAGCAGCTTCCGGGACTGGTACCAAGAGACCCAGTACTTC. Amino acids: CASSFRDWYQETQYF.

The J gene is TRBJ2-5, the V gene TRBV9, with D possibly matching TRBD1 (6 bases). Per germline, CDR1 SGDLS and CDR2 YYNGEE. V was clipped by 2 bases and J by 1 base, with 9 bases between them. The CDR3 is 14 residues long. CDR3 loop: CASSVGDIQETQYF. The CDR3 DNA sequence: TGTGCCAGCAGCGTCGGGGACATCCAAGAGACCCAGTACTTC.

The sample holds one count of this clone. For the CDR3, the DNA is TGTGCCACCAGCAGAGATGAGACTGGGAGCTCCTACAATGAGCAGTTCTTC. Its protein product is CATSRDETGSSYNEQFF. This chain connects TRBV15 to TRBJ2-1; tentative D call: TRBD2 (5 bases). Trimming shortened V by 0 bases and J by 0 bases, and 12 bases separated the two germline ends. The germline gives CDR1 LNHNV, CDR2 YYDKDF (reference sequence). This CDR3 is built from 17 residues.

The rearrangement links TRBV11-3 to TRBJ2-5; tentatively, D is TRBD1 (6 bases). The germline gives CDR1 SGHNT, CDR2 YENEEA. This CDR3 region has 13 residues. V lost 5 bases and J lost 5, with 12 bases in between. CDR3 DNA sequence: TGTGCCAGCAGCCGACAGGTCGGGGAGACCCAGTACTTC. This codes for CASSRQVGETQYF.

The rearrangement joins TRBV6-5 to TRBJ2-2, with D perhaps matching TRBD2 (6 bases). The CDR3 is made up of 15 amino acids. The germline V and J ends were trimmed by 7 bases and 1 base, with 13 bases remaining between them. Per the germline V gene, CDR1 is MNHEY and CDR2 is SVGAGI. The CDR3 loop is CASIGSRGNTGELFF. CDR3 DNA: TGTGCCAGCATCGGGAGTCGGGGGAACACCGGGGAGCTGTTTTTT.

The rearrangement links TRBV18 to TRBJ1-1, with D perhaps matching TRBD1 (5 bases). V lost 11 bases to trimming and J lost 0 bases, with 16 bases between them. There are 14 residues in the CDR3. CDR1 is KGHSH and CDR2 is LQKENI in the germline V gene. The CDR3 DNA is TGTGCCTCCCAGGGCTATAACATGAACACTGAAGCTTTCTTT. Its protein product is CASQGYNMNTEAFF.

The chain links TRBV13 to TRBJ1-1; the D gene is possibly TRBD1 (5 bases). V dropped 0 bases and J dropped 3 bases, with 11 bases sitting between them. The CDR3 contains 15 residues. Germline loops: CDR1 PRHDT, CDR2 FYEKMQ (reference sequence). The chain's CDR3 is CASSLGGDLDTEAFF. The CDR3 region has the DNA TGTGCCAGCAGCTTAGGAGGGGATCTGGACACTGAAGCTTTCTTT.

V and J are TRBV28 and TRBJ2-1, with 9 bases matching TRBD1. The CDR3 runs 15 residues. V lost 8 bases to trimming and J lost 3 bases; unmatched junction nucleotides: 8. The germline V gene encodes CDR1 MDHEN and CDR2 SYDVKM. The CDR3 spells CASGRTGVNYNEQFF. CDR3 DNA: TGTGCCAGCGGTAGGACAGGGGTTAACTACAATGAGCAGTTCTTC. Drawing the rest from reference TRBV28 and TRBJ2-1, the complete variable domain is DVKVTQSSRYLVKRTGEKVFLECVQDMDHENMFWYRQDPGLGLRLIYFSYDVKMKEKGDIPEGYSVSREKKERFSLILESASTNQTSMYLCASGRTGVNYNEQFFGPGTRLTVL.

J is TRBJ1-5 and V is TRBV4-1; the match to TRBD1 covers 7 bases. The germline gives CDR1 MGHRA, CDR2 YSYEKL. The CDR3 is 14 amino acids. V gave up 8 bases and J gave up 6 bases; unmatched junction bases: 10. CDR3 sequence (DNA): TGCGCCAGCTCTGCGTTGCAGGGGGGTCAGCCCCAGCATTTT. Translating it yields CASSALQGGQPQHF.

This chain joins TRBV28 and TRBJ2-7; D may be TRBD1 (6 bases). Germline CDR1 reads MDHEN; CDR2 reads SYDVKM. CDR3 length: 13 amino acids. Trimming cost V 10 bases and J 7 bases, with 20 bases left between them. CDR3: CATLRAGVEEQYF. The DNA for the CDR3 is TGTGCCACCCTTCGGGCAGGGGTAGAGGAGCAGTACTTC.

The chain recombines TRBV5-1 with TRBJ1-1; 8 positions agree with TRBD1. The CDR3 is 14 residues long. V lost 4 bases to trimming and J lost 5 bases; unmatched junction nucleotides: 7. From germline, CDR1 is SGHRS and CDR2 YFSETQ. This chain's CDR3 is CASSAGQGWTEAFF. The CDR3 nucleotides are TGCGCCAGCAGCGCCGGACAGGGTTGGACTGAAGCTTTCTTT.

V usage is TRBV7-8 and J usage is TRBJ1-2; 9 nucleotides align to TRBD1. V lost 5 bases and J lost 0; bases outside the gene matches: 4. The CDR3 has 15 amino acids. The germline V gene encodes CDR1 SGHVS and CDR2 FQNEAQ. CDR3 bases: TGTGCCAGCAGCCTGGGACAGGGCGCTAACTATGGCTACACCTTC. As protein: CASSLGQGANYGYTF.